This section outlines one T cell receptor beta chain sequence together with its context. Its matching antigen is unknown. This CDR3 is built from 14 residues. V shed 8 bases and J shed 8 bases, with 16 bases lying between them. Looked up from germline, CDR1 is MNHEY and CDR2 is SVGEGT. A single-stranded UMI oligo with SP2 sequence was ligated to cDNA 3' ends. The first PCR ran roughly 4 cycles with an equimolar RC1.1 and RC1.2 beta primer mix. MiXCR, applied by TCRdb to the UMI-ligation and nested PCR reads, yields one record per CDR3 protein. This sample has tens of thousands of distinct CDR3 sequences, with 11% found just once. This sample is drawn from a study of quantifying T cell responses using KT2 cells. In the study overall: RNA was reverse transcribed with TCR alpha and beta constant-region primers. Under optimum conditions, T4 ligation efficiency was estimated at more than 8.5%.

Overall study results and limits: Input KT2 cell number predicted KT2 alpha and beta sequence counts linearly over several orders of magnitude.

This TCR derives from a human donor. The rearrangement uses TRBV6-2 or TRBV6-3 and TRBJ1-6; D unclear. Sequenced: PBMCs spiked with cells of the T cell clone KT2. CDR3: CASSPDDGYSPLHF. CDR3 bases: TGTGCCAGCTCGCCCGACGACGGCTATTCACCCCTCCACTTT.